This TCR beta chain originates from a study of identifying expanded T cells in peripheral blood. Study-wide results and limits: Variance in clone template counts between approximately 2-week samples significantly increased with total template count across all healthy donors. Technical replicates showed around 1.3 changed clones; approximately 2 weeks around 15; four weeks 19.

Worth noting for this clone: Its antigen remains unknown.

Germline CDR1 and CDR2: SGDLS and YYNGEE. The CDR3 has 16 amino acids. With 2 bases clipped from V and 0 bases from J, the junction kept 4 bases outside the gene matches. Measured with immunoSEQ multiplex PCR; TCRdb has only the in-frame clones, and not every one. Here the sample spans about 78,000 clones, approximately 85% being singletons. Sequencing was done on a sample of blood. The rearrangement uses TRBV9 and TRBJ2-3, with 9 bases matching TRBD2. The TCR sequence derives from a person between 18 and 69 years old in good health. The CDR3 bases are TGTGCCAGCAGCGTGTCAGGACTAGCGAGCACAGATACGCAGTATTTT. Translation: CASSVSGLASTDTQYF.